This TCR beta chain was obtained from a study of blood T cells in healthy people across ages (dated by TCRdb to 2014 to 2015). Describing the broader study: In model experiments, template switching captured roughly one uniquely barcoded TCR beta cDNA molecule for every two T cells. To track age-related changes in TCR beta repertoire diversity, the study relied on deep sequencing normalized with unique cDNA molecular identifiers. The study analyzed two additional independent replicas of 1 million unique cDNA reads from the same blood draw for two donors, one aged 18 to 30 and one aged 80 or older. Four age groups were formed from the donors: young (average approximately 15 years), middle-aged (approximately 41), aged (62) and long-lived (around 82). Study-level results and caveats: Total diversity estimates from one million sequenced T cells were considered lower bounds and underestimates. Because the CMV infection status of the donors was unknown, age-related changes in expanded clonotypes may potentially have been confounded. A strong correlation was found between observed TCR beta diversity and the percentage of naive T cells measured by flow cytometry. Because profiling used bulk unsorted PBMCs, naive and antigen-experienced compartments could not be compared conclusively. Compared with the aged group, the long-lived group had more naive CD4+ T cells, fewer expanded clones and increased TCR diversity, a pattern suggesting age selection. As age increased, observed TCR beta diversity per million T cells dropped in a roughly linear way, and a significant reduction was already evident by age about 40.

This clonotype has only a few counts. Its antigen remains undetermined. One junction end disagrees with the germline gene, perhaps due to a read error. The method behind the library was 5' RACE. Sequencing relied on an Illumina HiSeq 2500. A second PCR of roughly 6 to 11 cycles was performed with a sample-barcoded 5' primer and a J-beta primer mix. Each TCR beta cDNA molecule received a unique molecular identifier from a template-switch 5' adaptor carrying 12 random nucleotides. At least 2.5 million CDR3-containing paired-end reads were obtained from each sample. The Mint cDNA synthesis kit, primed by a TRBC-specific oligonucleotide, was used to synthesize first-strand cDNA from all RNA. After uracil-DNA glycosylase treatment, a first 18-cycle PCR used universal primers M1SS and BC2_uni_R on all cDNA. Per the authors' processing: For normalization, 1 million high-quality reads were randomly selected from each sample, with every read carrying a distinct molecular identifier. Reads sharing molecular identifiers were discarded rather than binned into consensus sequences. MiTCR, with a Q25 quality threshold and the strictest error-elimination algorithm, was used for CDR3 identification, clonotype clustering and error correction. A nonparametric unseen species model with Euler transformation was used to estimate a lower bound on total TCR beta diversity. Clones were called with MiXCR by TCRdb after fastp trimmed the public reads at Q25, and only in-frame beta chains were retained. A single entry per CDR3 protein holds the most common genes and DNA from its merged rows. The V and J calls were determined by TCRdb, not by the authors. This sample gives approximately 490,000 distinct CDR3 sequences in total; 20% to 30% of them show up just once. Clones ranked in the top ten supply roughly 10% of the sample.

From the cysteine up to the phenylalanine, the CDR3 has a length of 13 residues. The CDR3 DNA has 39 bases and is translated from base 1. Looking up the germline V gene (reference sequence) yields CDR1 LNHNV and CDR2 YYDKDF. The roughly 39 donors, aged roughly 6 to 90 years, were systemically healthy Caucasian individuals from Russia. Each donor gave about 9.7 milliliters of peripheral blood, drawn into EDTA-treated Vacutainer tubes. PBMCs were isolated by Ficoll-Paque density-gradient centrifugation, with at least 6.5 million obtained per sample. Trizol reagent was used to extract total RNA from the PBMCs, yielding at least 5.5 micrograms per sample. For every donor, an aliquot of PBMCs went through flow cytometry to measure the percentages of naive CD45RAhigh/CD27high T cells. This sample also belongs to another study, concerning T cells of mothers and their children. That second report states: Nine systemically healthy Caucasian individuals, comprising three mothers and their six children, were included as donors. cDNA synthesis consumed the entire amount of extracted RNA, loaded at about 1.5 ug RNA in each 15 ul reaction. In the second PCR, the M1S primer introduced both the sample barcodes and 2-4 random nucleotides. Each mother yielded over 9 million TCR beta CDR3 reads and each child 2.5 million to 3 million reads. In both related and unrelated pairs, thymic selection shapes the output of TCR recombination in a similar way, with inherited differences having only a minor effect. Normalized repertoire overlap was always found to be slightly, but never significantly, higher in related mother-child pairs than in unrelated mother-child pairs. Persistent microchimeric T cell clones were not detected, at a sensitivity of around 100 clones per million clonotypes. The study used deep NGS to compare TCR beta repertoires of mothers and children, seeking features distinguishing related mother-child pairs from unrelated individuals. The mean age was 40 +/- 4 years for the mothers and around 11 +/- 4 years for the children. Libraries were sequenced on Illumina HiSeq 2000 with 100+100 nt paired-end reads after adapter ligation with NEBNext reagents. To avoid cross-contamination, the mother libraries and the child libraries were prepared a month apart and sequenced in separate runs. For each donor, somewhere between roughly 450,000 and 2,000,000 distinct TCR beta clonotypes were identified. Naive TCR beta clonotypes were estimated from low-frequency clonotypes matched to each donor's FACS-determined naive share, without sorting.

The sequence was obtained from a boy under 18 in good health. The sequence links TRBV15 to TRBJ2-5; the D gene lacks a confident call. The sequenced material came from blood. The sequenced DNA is TGTGCCACCAGCTTAGCTTCCCAAGGGACCCAGTACTTC. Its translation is CATSLASQGTQYF. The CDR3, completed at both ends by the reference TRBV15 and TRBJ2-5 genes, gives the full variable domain DAMVIQNPRYQVTQFGKPVTLSCSQTLNHNVMYWYQQKSSQAPKLLFHYYDKDFNNEADTPDNFQSRRPNTSFCFLDIRSPGLGDTAMYLCATSLASQGTQYFGPGTRLLVL.